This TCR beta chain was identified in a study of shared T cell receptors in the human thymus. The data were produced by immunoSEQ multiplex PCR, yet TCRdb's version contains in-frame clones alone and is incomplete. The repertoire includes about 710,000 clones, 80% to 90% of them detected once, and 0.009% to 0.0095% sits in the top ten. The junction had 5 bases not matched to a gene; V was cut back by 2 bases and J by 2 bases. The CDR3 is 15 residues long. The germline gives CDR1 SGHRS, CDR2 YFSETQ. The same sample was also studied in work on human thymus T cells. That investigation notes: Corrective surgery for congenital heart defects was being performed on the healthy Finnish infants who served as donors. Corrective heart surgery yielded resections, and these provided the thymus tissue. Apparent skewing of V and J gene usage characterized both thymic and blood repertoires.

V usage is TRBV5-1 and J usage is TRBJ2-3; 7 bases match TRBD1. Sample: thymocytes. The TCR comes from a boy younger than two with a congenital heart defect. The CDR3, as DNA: TGCGCCAGCAGCTTTTGTGGGACAGACACAGATACGCAGTATTTT. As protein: CASSFCGTDTDTQYF.